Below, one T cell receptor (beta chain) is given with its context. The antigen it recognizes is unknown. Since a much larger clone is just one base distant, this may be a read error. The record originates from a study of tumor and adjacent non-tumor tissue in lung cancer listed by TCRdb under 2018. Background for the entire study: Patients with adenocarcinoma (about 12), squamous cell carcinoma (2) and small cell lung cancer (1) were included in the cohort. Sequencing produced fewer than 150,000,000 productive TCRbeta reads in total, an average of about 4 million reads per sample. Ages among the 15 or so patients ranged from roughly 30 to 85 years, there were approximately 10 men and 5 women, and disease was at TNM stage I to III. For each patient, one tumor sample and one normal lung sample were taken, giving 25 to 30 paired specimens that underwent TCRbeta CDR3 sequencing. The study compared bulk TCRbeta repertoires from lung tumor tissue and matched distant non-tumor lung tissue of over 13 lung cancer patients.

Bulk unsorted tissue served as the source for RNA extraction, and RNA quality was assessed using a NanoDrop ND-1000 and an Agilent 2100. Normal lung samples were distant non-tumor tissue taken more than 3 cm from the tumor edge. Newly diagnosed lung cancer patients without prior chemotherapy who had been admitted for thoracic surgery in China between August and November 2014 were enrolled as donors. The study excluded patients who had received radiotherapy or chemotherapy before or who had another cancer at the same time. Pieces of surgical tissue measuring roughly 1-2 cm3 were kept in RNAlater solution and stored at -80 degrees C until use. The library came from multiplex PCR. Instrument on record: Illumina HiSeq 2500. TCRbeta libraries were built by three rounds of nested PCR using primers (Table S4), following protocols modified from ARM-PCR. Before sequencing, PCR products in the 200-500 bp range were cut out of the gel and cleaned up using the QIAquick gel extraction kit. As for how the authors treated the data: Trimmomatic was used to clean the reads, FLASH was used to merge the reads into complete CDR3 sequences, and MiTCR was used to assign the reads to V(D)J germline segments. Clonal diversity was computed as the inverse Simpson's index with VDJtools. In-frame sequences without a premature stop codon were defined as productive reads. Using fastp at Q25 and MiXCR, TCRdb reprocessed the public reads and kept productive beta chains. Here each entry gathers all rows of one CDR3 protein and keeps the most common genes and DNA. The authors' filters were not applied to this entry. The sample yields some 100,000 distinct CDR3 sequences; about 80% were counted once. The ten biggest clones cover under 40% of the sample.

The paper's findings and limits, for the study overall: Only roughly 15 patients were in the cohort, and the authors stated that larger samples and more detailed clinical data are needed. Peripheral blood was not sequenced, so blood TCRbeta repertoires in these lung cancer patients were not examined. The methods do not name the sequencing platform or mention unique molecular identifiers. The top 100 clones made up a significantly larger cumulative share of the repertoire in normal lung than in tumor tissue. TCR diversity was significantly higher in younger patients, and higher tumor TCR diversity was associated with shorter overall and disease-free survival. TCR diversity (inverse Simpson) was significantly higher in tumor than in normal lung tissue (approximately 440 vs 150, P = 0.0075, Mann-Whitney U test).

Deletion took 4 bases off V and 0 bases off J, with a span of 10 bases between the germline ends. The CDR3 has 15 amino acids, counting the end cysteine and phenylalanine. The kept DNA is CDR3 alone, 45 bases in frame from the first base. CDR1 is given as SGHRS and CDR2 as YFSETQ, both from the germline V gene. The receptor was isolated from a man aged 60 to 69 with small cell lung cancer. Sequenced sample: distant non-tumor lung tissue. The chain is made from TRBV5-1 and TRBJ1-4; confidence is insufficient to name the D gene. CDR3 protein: CASSLYRATNEKLFF. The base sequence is TGCGCCAGCAGCCTATACAGAGCAACTAATGAAAAACTGTTTTTT.